These 21 T cell receptor beta chains came from one sample sequenced in a study of OX40 agonist ivuxolimab in advanced cancers. Sequenced by immunoSEQ multiplex PCR; TCRdb stores in-frame clones only, minus some. The table includes 95,000 to 100,000 clones, about four fifths detected once. Source: CD4+ or CD8+ T cells sorted from blood, taken in a trial of the OX40 agonist ivuxolimab. All receptors come from an adult with an advanced solid tumor such as melanoma, head and neck, liver or kidney cancer.

The rearrangement uses TRBV30 and TRBJ2-7, with 7 bases lining up with TRBD1. This CDR3 has 14 residues. V trimming: 3 bases; J trimming: 5 bases; junction bases outside the gene matches: 10. Germline values: CDR1 GTSNPN, CDR2 SVGIG (reference sequence). The CDR3 coding sequence is TGTGCCTGGAGCACTTATAGACAGGGAAACGAGCAGTACTTC. This codes for CAWSTYRQGNEQYF.

The chain carries TRBV6-6 and TRBJ2-3, with 9 bases that match TRBD2. V lost 5 bases, J lost 2 bases, and 2 bases stayed unmatched. Germline-derived CDR1 and CDR2 are MNHNY and SVGAGI (reference sequence). The CDR3 length is 14 residues. The CDR3 loop reads CASSLAGLTDTQYF. As DNA, the CDR3 is TGTGCCAGCAGTCTAGCGGGGCTCACAGATACGCAGTATTTT.

V and J are TRBV5-1 and TRBJ2-1, with unresolved D. The germline gives CDR1 SGHRS, CDR2 YFSETQ. V shed 4 bases and J shed 7 bases, with 3 bases lying between them. The CDR3 is made up of 10 amino acids. This CDR3 is CASSGNEQFF. For the CDR3, the DNA is TGCGCCAGCAGCGGTAATGAGCAGTTCTTC.

The chain joins TRBV28 to TRBJ2-7; perhaps TRBD1 as D (7 bases). Germline CDR1 MDHEN, CDR2 SYDVKM. The V gene lost 6 bases and the J gene lost 0 bases, with 18 bases spanning the gap. This CDR3 is 16 amino acids long. CDR3 nucleotide sequence: TGTGCCAGCAGCCTCCGCAGGGGGGCCGACTCCTACGAGCAGTACTTC. Its protein is CASSLRRGADSYEQYF.

The chain recombines TRBV5-8 with TRBJ2-7; the D call may be TRBD1 or TRBD2 (5 bases each). CDR3 length: 15 residues. V was cut by 0 bases and J by 6 bases, with 16 bases left in between. The V gene's germline CDR1 is SGHTS and CDR2 YDEGEE. The DNA for the CDR3 is TGTGCCAGCAGCTTGGTGGCCTCGGGGACCACCGAGCAGTACTTC. This codes for CASSLVASGTTEQYF.

The rearrangement joins TRBV6-5 to TRBJ1-3; tentative D call: TRBD1 (6 bases). The V end was cut by 7 bases, the J end by 0 bases, with 13 bases between. Germline values: CDR1 MNHEY, CDR2 SVGAGI. The CDR3 has 15 amino acids. CDR3 sequence reads: CASTRGQSSGNTIYF. DNA of the CDR3: TGTGCCAGCACCAGGGGACAAAGCTCTGGAAACACCATATATTTT.

The rearrangement links TRBV6-5 to TRBJ1-5; D remains unclear. Germline-derived CDR1 and CDR2 are MNHEY and SVGAGI. The CDR3 extends over 16 amino acids. V lost 0 bases and J lost 3, with 12 bases in between. The CDR3 protein is CASSYSRPPANQPQHF. CDR3 nucleotides: TGTGCCAGCAGTTACTCCCGACCCCCCGCCAATCAGCCCCAGCATTTT.

The J gene is TRBJ1-5, the V gene TRBV6-5; 8 bases are a match to TRBD1. Germline V gene lookup returns CDR1 MNHEY and CDR2 SVGAGI. With V trimmed by 6 bases and J by 1 base, 5 bases remained unmatched. The CDR3 is made up of 15 amino acids. The CDR3 bases are TGTGCCAGCAGCAGGGGGCAAAGGAGCAATCAGCCCCAGCATTTT. Its protein is CASSRGQRSNQPQHF.

The chain uses TRBV15 and TRBJ2-2, with a tentative D call TRBD1 (5 bases). CDR1 and CDR2 from the germline V gene are LNHNV and YYDKDF (reference sequence). V lost 0 bases and J lost 1, with 9 bases in between. The CDR3 loop spans 16 amino acids. CDR3 in amino acids: CATSRDRTLNTGELFF. The CDR3, as DNA: TGTGCCACCAGCAGAGATCGGACATTGAACACCGGGGAGCTGTTTTTT. Together with reference TRBV15 and TRBJ2-2, the CDR3 gives the full variable domain: DAMVIQNPRYQVTQFGKPVTLSCSQTLNHNVMYWYQQKSSQAPKLLFHYYDKDFNNEADTPDNFQSRRPNTSFCFLDIRSPGLGDTAMYLCATSRDRTLNTGELFFGEGSRLTVL.

The chain is built from TRBV7-4 and TRBJ2-5; D assignment may be TRBD1 or TRBD2 (6 bases each). The CDR3 is made up of 19 amino acids. Germline CDR1 is SGHVT and CDR2 is SQSDAQ. V shed 7 bases and J shed 4 bases, with 31 bases lying between them. The CDR3 spells CASIVPGPGWEGGRETQYF. In DNA form, the CDR3 reads TGTGCCAGCATCGTACCGGGCCCCGGGTGGGAAGGGGGGAGAGAGACCCAGTACTTC.

The V and J genes are TRBV6-1 and TRBJ1-1; 8 bases align to TRBD1. Germline CDR1 MNHNS, CDR2 SASEGT. The CDR3 length is 14 residues. With V trimmed by 6 bases and J by 0 bases, 3 bases remained unmatched. The CDR3 loop reads CASSEDRVNTEAFF. The CDR3 DNA is TGTGCCAGCAGCGAGGACAGGGTGAACACTGAAGCTTTCTTT.

The genes are TRBV7-9 and TRBJ1-1; D remains unclear. Trimming pared 10 bases from V and 0 bases from J, leaving 18 bases between. The CDR3 runs to 15 residues. Germline V gives CDR1 SEHNR, CDR2 FQNEAQ (reference sequence). The CDR3 region is CATTLLGDMNTEAFF. DNA of the CDR3: TGTGCCACCACTTTATTGGGAGACATGAACACTGAAGCTTTCTTT.

The V call is TRBV5-4, the J call TRBJ2-5; 7 positions match TRBD1. The trim removed 5 bases at V and 2 bases at J, leaving 9 bases unmatched. The CDR3 covers 15 residues. CDR1 is SGHNT and CDR2 is YYREEE in the germline V gene (reference sequence). The CDR3 loop reads CASSRTLTGQETQYF. For the CDR3, the DNA is TGTGCCAGCAGTCGCACTCTGACAGGGCAAGAGACCCAGTACTTC.

This chain connects TRBV2 to TRBJ1-2, with 8 bases fitting TRBD1. This CDR3 has 14 residues. The V and J ends lost 2 bases and 5 bases, in that order; junction bases with no gene match: 4. Germline loops: CDR1 SNHLY, CDR2 FYNNEI. CDR3 in DNA: TGTGCCAGCAGTGAACATGACAGGGGATATGGCTACACCTTC. Protein product: CASSEHDRGYGYTF.

The CDR3 region is CASSLSSGVNNEQFF. CDR3 sequence (DNA): TGCGCCAGCAGCCTCTCCAGCGGGGTCAACAATGAGCAGTTCTTC. The chain combines TRBV4-3 with TRBJ2-1, with TRBD2 matching over 7 bases. This CDR3 contains 15 residues. The J segment lost 5 bases and the V segment lost 4 bases, leaving 8 bases of the junction unmatched. Germline CDR1 and CDR2: LGHNA and YSLEER.

On this clone itself: Its ends do not fully match the called genes, so a read error is possible. The rearrangement joins TRBV4-3 to TRBJ1-1; D might be TRBD1 (5 bases). The CDR3 loop spans 16 amino acids. Looked up from germline, CDR1 is LGHNA and CDR2 is YSLEER. In DNA, the CDR3 is TGCGCCAGCAGCCAAGATCCCTCAGGACACTTTCCTGAAGCTAGCTTT. It codes for CASSQDPSGHFPEASF.

The genes are TRBV20-1 and TRBJ2-6, with unresolved D. The CDR3 runs 11 residues. The V end was cut by 5 bases, the J end by 4 bases, with 3 bases between. Germline CDR1 is DFQATT and CDR2 is SNEGSKA (reference sequence). CDR3 amino acids: CSAYGANVLTF. The CDR3 nucleotides read TGCAGTGCTTACGGGGCCAACGTCCTGACTTTC.

The CDR3 region has the DNA TGTGCCAGCAGCCAAGATTGGGGCTCTTCCGTGGAGAAGTTCTTC. Protein sequence: CASSQDWGSSVEKFF. This chain joins TRBV14 and TRBJ2-1; maybe TRBD1 (5 bases). This CDR3 is 15 amino acids long. CDR1 is SGHDN, CDR2 FVKESK, per germline. Trimming cost V 0 bases and J 14 bases, with 20 bases left between them.

This clone was observed a few times. The chain employs TRBV7-2 and TRBJ1-3; the D is unclear. This CDR3 is built from 17 residues. Germline CDR1 reads SGHTA; CDR2 reads FQGNSA. V lost 1 base to trimming and J lost 0 bases, with 13 bases between them. The CDR3 is CASSLGGGSSSGNTIYF. The CDR3 DNA sequence: TGTGCCAGCAGCTTAGGGGGTGGTTCTTCCTCTGGAAACACCATATATTTT.

This clone was seen just once. The gene calls are TRBV28 and TRBJ1-2; D possibly corresponds to TRBD1 (6 bases). Germline loops: CDR1 MDHEN, CDR2 SYDVKM. This CDR3 contains 14 residues. Trimming left V 2 bases short and J 7 bases short, with 14 bases between. This CDR3 is CASSLTHRARGYTF. CDR3 nucleotide sequence: TGTGCCAGCAGTTTAACCCACAGGGCTCGTGGCTACACCTTC.

The V gene is TRBV28, the J gene TRBJ1-5; 11 nucleotides agree with TRBD1. Losses at the gene ends were 6 bases for V and 4 bases for J; bases not matched to a gene: 5. The CDR3 contains 15 residues. CDR1 MDHEN and CDR2 SYDVKM come from the germline V gene. For the CDR3, the DNA is TGTGCCAGCAGGCGGACAGGGGGCTCAAATCAGCCCCAGCATTTT. This gives the protein CASRRTGGSNQPQHF. Full variable domain (remainder filled in from reference TRBV28 and TRBJ1-5): DVKVTQSSRYLVKRTGEKVFLECVQDMDHENMFWYRQDPGLGLRLIYFSYDVKMKEKGDIPEGYSVSREKKERFSLILESASTNQTSMYLCASRRTGGSNQPQHFGDGTRLSIL.